The 9 T cell receptor beta chains below all came from one sample that was sequenced in a study of blood T cell repertoires in COVID-19 (dated by TCRdb to 2018 to 2021). The receptor library was made with the immunoSEQ multiplex PCR assay. TCRdb mirrors the immuneACCESS table, restricted to in-frame sequences. Some clones are absent from its copies; in checked studies, under half trace to an unresolved V gene, and the reason for the others is unknown. The sample contains 95,000 to 120,000 clones, about 90% of them found a single time. Roughly 4.4% of the sample comes from the top ten. Source material: peripheral blood. The receptors shown here come from a woman aged 45-65 years with acute or convalescent COVID-19.

This clone showed up just a few times. The rearrangement joins TRBV10-3 to TRBJ1-4; D gene uncertain. Per germline, CDR1 ENHRY and CDR2 SYGVKD. Trimming took 11 bases from V and 3 from J, leaving 19 bases between them. This CDR3 spans 15 amino acids. The CDR3 protein is CASSLDPGANEKLFF. The CDR3 DNA sequence: TGTGCCTCATCACTGGATCCGGGAGCTAATGAAAAACTGTTTTTT.

The CDR3 coding sequence is TGTGCCAGCAGCGTAGCGGCGGGGCTGAACACTGAAGCTTTCTTT. Translating it yields CASSVAAGLNTEAFF. The chain is built from TRBV9 and TRBJ1-1; tentatively, D is TRBD1 (5 bases). The germline V gene encodes CDR1 SGDLS and CDR2 YYNGEE. V gave up 0 bases and J gave up 0 bases, with 9 bases separating them. The CDR3 covers 15 residues.

This clone was observed a handful of times. The J gene is TRBJ2-1, the V gene TRBV11-2; TRBD2 aligns across 13 bases. V shed 5 bases, J shed 5 bases, and the junction held 6 bases outside the gene matches. The CDR3 is 16 residues long. Germline lookup yields CDR1 SGHAT and CDR2 FQNNGV. The chain's CDR3 is CASSHPGTSGDNEQFF. CDR3 DNA: TGTGCCAGCAGCCACCCCGGGACTAGCGGGGACAATGAGCAGTTCTTC.

The gene calls are TRBV10-3 and TRBJ1-2; 9 bases line up with TRBD1. Germline V gene sequence: CDR1 ENHRY, CDR2 SYGVKD. V shed 2 bases and J 7 bases; nucleotides not matched to a gene: 5. The length of the CDR3 is 14 residues. The CDR3 region has the DNA TGTGCCATCAGTGAGACGGACAGGGGCTCTGGCTACACCTTC. Amino acids: CAISETDRGSGYTF.

The chain carries TRBV13 and TRBJ2-1, with D possibly TRBD1 on 5 matching bases. The germline V gene encodes CDR1 PRHDT and CDR2 FYEKMQ (reference sequence). CDR3 length equals 14 residues. Trimming stripped 0 bases from V and 9 bases from J, with 12 bases between. CDR3 in amino acids: CASSLGFKGFEQFF. The CDR3 nucleotides are TGTGCCAGCAGCTTAGGCTTTAAGGGGTTTGAGCAGTTCTTC. Complete variable domain (other parts from reference TRBV13 and TRBJ2-1): AAGVIQSPRHLIKEKRETATLKCYPIPRHDTVYWYQQGPGQDPQFLISFYEKMQSDKGSIPDRFSAQQFSDYHSELNMSSLELGDSALYFCASSLGFKGFEQFFGPGTRLTVL.

The V gene is TRBV13, the J gene TRBJ2-2, with D tentatively TRBD2 (6 bases). The CDR3 spans 16 residues. CDR1 and CDR2 (germline): PRHDT, FYEKMQ (reference sequence). The V gene lost 2 bases and the J gene lost 1 base, with 11 bases spanning the gap. CDR3 in amino acids: CASSLLYGGNTGELFF. Written as DNA, the CDR3 is TGTGCCAGCAGCTTATTGTACGGGGGGAACACCGGGGAGCTGTTTTTT.

V usage is TRBV7-2 and J usage is TRBJ2-7; 9 bases are shared with TRBD1. V was clipped by 5 bases and J by 3 bases; unmatched bases: 17. Germline lookup yields CDR1 SGHTA and CDR2 FQGNSA. The CDR3 contains 18 residues. CDR3 region: CASSSVGTSPGQGYEQYF. The CDR3 region has the DNA TGTGCCAGCAGCAGCGTAGGGACCAGTCCGGGACAGGGCTACGAGCAGTACTTC.

The chain links TRBV28 to TRBJ2-5; 11 nucleotides line up with TRBD2. Trimming cost V 6 bases and J 3 bases; bases outside gene matches: 12. Germline V gives CDR1 MDHEN, CDR2 SYDVKM. CDR3 size: 17 residues. The CDR3 is CASSQTGTSGYKETQYF. The CDR3 DNA follows: TGTGCCAGCAGCCAAACCGGGACTAGCGGATATAAAGAGACCCAGTACTTC.

V usage is TRBV19 and J usage is TRBJ2-1; a possible D gene is TRBD1 (5 bases). The CDR3 sequence is 14 residues long. CDR1 and CDR2 (germline): LNHDA, SQIVND (reference sequence). The V end was cut by 6 bases, the J end by 6 bases, with 15 bases between. CDR3 nucleotides: TGTGCCAGTAGGTCTTTGGGGCCCCTCAATGAGCAGTTCTTC. It specifies CASRSLGPLNEQFF.